This entry describes one T cell receptor beta chain. The target antigen is unknown. Trimming took 3 bases from V and 2 from J, leaving 8 bases between them. Germline V gene lookup returns CDR1 SGDLS and CDR2 YYNGEE. This CDR3 comprises 13 residues. This record comes from a study of T-cell reconstitution after alpha-beta-depleted transplantation in children. Study results and limitations: Certain patients had high TCRbeta diversity at day 60, and it came from recipient T cells and thymic progenitors that survived. From newly produced T cells came most of the T-cell counts and diversity one year after transplant.

Researchers prepared the TCRbeta library using unique molecular identifiers, the study reports. TCRdb called the PCR reads again in MiXCR, with one record for every CDR3 protein. The sample has more than 200,000 distinct CDR3 sequences, under 20% seen once; the top ten hold 43%. Specimen: PBMCs, mostly from graft donor cells, collected 360 days after TCRalphabeta/CD19-depleted stem cell transplant. The receptor was derived from a male patient under 10 years old who had a stem cell transplant for acute lymphoblastic leukemia, so the T cells may come from the graft donor. V usage is TRBV9 and J usage is TRBJ2-5; D not certain. The CDR3 region has the DNA TGTGCCAGCAGCGCTTTCTCTCAAGAGACCCAGTACTTC. Protein sequence: CASSAFSQETQYF. Full variable domain (outside the CDR3, taken from reference TRBV9 and TRBJ2-5): DSGVTQTPKHLITATGQRVTLRCSPRSGDLSVYWYQQSLDQGLQFLIQYYNGEERAKGNILERFSAQQFPDLHSELNLSSLELGDSALYFCASSAFSQETQYFGPGTRLLVL.